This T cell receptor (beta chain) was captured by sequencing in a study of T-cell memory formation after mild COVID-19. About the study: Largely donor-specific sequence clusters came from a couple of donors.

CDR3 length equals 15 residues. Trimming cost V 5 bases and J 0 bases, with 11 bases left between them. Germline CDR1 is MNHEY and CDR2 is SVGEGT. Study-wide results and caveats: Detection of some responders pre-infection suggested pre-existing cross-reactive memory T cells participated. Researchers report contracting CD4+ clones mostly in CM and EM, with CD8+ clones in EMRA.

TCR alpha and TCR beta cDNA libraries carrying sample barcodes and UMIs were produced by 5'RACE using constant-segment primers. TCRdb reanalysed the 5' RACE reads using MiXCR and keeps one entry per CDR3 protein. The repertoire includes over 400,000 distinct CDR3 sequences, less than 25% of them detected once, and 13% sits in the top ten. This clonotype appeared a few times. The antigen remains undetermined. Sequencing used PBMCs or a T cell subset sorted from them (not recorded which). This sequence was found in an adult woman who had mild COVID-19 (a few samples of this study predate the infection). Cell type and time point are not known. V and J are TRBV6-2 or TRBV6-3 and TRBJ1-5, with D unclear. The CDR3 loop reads CASSNGLNSNQPQHF. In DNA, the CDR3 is TGTGCCAGCAGTAACGGACTTAATAGCAATCAGCCCCAGCATTTT.